These 2 T cell receptor beta chains share one sample of origin, sequenced in a study of blood T cell repertoires in COVID-19. The table came from immunoSEQ multiplex PCR; TCRdb's copy has only in-frame clones and leaves some out. The table lists under 500,000 clones, around nine tenths of them singletons, with roughly 4.3% in the top ten. Source material: peripheral blood. These receptor sequences come from a woman in her 30s with acute or convalescent COVID-19.

This chain links TRBV4-1 with TRBJ2-2; 8 bases are a match to TRBD2. Trimming at V came to 0 bases and at J to 6 bases, leaving 12 bases not matched to a gene. CDR3 size: 18 residues. CDR1 and CDR2 from the germline V gene are MGHRA and YSYEKL. CDR3 sequence: CASSQDYRTSRGPGELFF. CDR3 in DNA: TGCGCCAGCAGCCAAGATTATCGGACTAGCCGAGGCCCCGGGGAGCTGTTTTTT.

In DNA form, the CDR3 reads TGTGCCAGCAGTTACGGGGACAGATCCTACGAGCAGTACTTC. Its protein is CASSYGDRSYEQYF. The chain carries TRBV6-5 and TRBJ2-7, with 7 bases lining up with TRBD1. The CDR3 spans 14 residues. J was trimmed by 1 base and V by 2 bases; bases with no gene match: 2. The germline V gene has CDR1 MNHEY and CDR2 SVGAGI.